This T cell receptor (beta chain) was obtained from a study of cytomegalovirus exposure and HLA in healthy donors (dated by TCRdb to about 2017). For the study in its entirety: In an earlier analysis of approximately 640 of the donors, less than 350 Gb of sequence data and approximately 100 million unique TCR beta sequences from 150 million to 200 million T cells were reported. Approximately 310 gigabases of sequencing data and tens of millions of unique TCR sequences were included in an early release covering under 650 HLA-typed donors. Of the roughly 420 genotyped donors, over 80% were placed in the genetic ancestry cluster associated with self-reported Caucasian donors. The study aimed to test whether cataloging public T cell receptors could reveal signatures of past pathogen exposure. The T cell repertoires of under 750 subjects were profiled by immunosequencing and related to cytomegalovirus serostatus. Along with the roughly 700-subject first cohort, a separate validation cohort of around 110 different subjects was used. To predict cytomegalovirus infection status, the study combined high-throughput TCR immunosequencing, statistical association of individual TCRs with disease status, and machine learning. A later analysis re-examined previously published TCR beta repertoires from more than 550 donors and added high-resolution HLA genotyping to investigate patterns of TCR occurrence. In the later analysis, no new phenotypic data were used to find candidate immune exposures; instead, reliance was placed on TCR beta sequences and their occurrence across donors. To decide whether each TCR beta V gene segment behaved as functional or pseudogenic, an earlier analysis of some 600 of the donors relied on high-throughput TCR beta sequencing. Donor age, sex, ethnicity and CMV serostatus were compiled together with the repertoire data. A later genetic analysis took genome-wide SNP genotypes for about 65% of the 666 donors and used that subset as a discovery cohort. All discovery cohort repertoires had been generated on a single sequencing platform. Class I and class II HLA loci were covered by the typing at four-digit resolution. The number of donors typed differed by locus, with 629-630 for A, B, C, DRB1 and DQB1, around 560 for DQA1, approximately 570 for DPA1, and some 470 for DPB1. Because of strong linkage in the cohort, roughly 5 DR-DQ haplotypes were treated as single units for association and clustering. Across approximately 420 genotyped donors of the cohort, an average of about 240,000 unique TCR beta nucleotide sequences per donor were sequenced, and around 20% of those sequences were non-productive. The investigation overall reported the following: A later analysis found that most CMV-associated TCR beta chains appeared HLA-restricted, with HLA associations seemingly driven largely by CMV exposure. CMV serostatus was the only immune exposure information available for the cohort. Three of the identified cytomegalovirus-associated TCR beta chains were confirmed in vitro to be specific for cytomegalovirus antigens. V-gene and J-gene trimming of TCR beta chains was associated with a missense DCLRE1C variant in a later genetic analysis, and the association was replicated in an independent cohort. A further reported finding was that TCR beta sequences accurately predicted the HLA-A and HLA-B alleles for most subjects in the first cohort. It was suggested by the authors that the approach could potentially be generalized to other disease states and immunological phenotypes. Cytomegalovirus status was reported to be diagnosed by the classifier with high specificity and sensitivity in both the original and validation cohorts. Sequencing depth was assumed to be roughly uniform across donors in the presence/absence analyses, though that assumption may not hold. Across donors, most TCR sequences were observed very rarely, whereas some public TCRs were present in many individuals. Because counts were too low, approximately 15 rarely observed V segments, including chromosome 9 orphons, were excluded from the earlier analysis of about 500 of the donors. According to a later analysis, parvovirus B19, influenza, CMV and Epstein-Barr virus appeared linked to several top co-occurrence clusters. Assigning TCR associations to individual alleles was difficult when HLA alleles, especially DR and DQ, strongly co-occurred. A group of highly shared sequence variants was considered likely to be a technical artifact of the sequencing pipeline. Correlated functional status among segregating V segments might reflect linkage disequilibrium, but an unknown experimental factor could not be ruled out. According to a later genetic analysis, donors in an Asian-associated ancestry cluster had fewer N-insertions in productive TCRs than the approximately 610-donor mean. In a later analysis, 16,951 TCR beta sequences were associated with specific HLA alleles at a false discovery rate of 0.05. HLA typing was unavailable for some donors at each locus, so association tests used only the typed subset. This cohort had only TCR beta chains sequenced, and the lack of alpha or paired-chain data limited which features could be detected. The study listed 150 to 200 TCR beta chains as associated with cytomegalovirus. Some IMGT-functional V segments, including TRBV6-2 and TRBV6-3, could not be distinguished by the 87-base-pair reads and were therefore excluded. Broadly in line with IMGT annotations, most TCR beta V segments showed up in productive rearrangements about 90% or about 30% of the time in an earlier analysis of under 700 of the donors. In a later analysis, HLA-associated TCR beta chains showed more clonal expansion and lower generation probabilities than non-associated chains that were equally common. A later analysis found that TCR association rates varied across HLA loci, with DRB1 alleles showing the most associated TCRs and HLA-C alleles the fewest.

CDR1 and CDR2, per the germline V gene, are SGHRS and YFSETQ. V loses 2 bases of germline sequence and J loses 1 base, and the interval between the two ends is 13 bases. The CDR3 numbers 15 residues from cysteine through phenylalanine. CDR3 DNA only is kept here, 45 bases in frame from base 1. In regard to this clone: Its antigen remains undetermined. Per-nucleotide qualities are absent, and no much larger clonotype sits a single base away.

The method was the immunoSEQ multiplex PCR assay. For the multiplex PCR, a mixture combining 60 forward primers for TCR Vbeta segments and 13 reverse primers for TCR Jbeta segments was used. A multiplex PCR assay on genomic DNA amplified the CDR3 region of rearranged TCR beta genes. The amplified TCR beta libraries were sequenced on the Illumina HiSeq System as 87-base-pair reads. The authors processed their data as follows. Across the 670 or so repertoires, a later analysis counted 80 million or so unique TCR beta chains, roughly 11 million of which were shared by at least two donors. To remove PCR and sequencing errors, raw reads were error-corrected and collapsed into unique sequences using a nearest-neighbor algorithm that merged closely related sequences. Alignment of CDR3 sequences to IMGT reference sequences was used to assign V, D and J gene segments. For a sequence to be retained, a match of at least six nucleotides to both a V gene segment and a J gene segment was required. Rearrangements were called productive when the CDR3 lacked stop codons and stayed in frame with V and J; all others were non-productive. Following IMGT convention, CDR3 was defined as the stretch from the second conserved V-encoded cysteine to the conserved J-encoded phenylalanine. The earlier analysis of about 590 of the donors excluded sequences that lacked an unambiguous match to a single V gene segment. An earlier analysis of just under 600 of the donors called V segments functional above 56.7% productive rearrangements and segregating when the between-donor standard deviation exceeded 5%. A statistical classification framework was built for diagnosing cytomegalovirus status from the catalog of TCR beta chain sequences. In a later analysis, TCR nucleotide sequences were compared against IMGT/GENE-DB human TR gene sequences so that V and J genes could be assigned. The TCRdist pipeline was used in a later analysis to assign CDR3 sequences and most-parsimonious VDJ recombination scenarios. In a later analysis, every TCR beta chain was defined by the combination of its CDR3 amino acid sequence and its V-gene family, and reads without a unique V-gene family were dropped. As a way to deal with suspected cross-contamination and a sequencing artifact, a later analysis dropped nearly 600 nucleotide sequences that were highly shared and had low generation probability. In a later analysis, a clonal expansion index for each public chain was calculated from normalized within-repertoire ranks of inferred template counts. Generation probabilities in a later analysis came from a VDJ recombination model fitted to out-of-frame rearrangements, and those results were checked against IGoR. Hypergeometric tests were used in a later analysis to score TCR-TCR, TCR-HLA and TCR-CMV co-occurrence, with a repertoire-size bias correction applied to the TCR pairs. False discovery rates were estimated in a later analysis by permuting HLA or CMV assignments 20 times. A later analysis grouped co-occurring TCRs with DBSCAN, adding TCRdist sequence similarity when clustering within HLA-allele-positive subsets. Co-occurrence clustering excluded repertoires with fewer than 30,000 or more than 120,000 public chains, plus five with anomalous nucleotide sharing. Sourced from immuneACCESS, this table was stored by TCRdb with only in-frame sequences that have V and J called. A share of the clones is absent; for the studies checked, an unresolved V gene accounts for under half, and the remainder has no known explanation. The V and J calls and the clone size are those of that table, but D and trimming were determined from the DNA. In all, the sample holds 65,000 to 85,000 clones, and more than 60% of those were seen once. 2.5% to 3.5% of the sample comes from the top ten.

The cohort comprised around 700 healthy bone marrow donors. All cohort members were sampled while nominally healthy, although unrecorded immune exposures were likely present. The donor tested CMV seropositive, placing the donor among the approximately 290 seropositive members of the cohort. Every donor gave a peripheral blood sample, and the peripheral blood mononuclear cells from that sample were used for TCR beta sequencing. The Qiagen DNeasy Blood Extraction Kit was used to extract genomic DNA from the blood cell samples. The rearranged segments are TRBV5-1 and TRBJ2-7; the D gene is perhaps TRBD1, on 6 matching bases. This TCR came from a man aged 50 to 59 in good health and CMV-seropositive. Specimen: PBMCs. The nucleotide sequence reads TGCGCCAGCAGCTTACGCAGGGGTAATTCCTACGAGCAGTACTTC. Its protein reads: CASSLRRGNSYEQYF.